The clone carrying this TCR beta chain has a handful of counts. Profiling relied on immunoSEQ multiplex PCR, and the TCRdb table lists in-frame clones only, not all of them. Of roughly 160,000 clones in the sample, 79% were seen once. The CDR3 has 13 amino acids. The V end lost 6 bases, the J end lost 1 base, and 8 bases lay between the germline ends. Per the germline V gene, CDR1 is MDHEN and CDR2 is SYDVKM. The data stem from a study of blood T cell repertoires in COVID-19. Study background: For recovered donors of Cohort 3, there were two negative PCRs, clearance, or symptom resolution. There were acute and convalescent COVID-19 samples, and they came from the United States, Italy and Spain. From T cells, B-cell-depleted T cells, or PBMCs came the material, which was cDNA or gDNA.

Living in 24 US areas, the participants were between about 18 and 100 years of age. What was sequenced was PBMCs or T cells enriched from blood (not recorded which). The source is a woman in her 70s in a cohort exposed to, infected with or recovered from COVID-19 (not recorded which). V and J are TRBV28 and TRBJ2-3; TRBD1 is a possible D gene (6 bases). The CDR3 nucleotides read TGTGCCAGCAGACAGGGTCGCACAGATACGCAGTATTTT. It codes for CASRQGRTDTQYF. The full variable domain, with the rest looked up from reference TRBV28 and TRBJ2-3, is DVKVTQSSRYLVKRTGEKVFLECVQDMDHENMFWYRQDPGLGLRLIYFSYDVKMKEKGDIPEGYSVSREKKERFSLILESASTNQTSMYLCASRQGRTDTQYFGPGTRLTVL.